The clone carrying this TCR beta chain showed up just a few times. The sample originates from a study of cytomegalovirus exposure and HLA in healthy donors. V was pared by 1 base and J by 0 bases, with 2 bases of the junction left unmatched. The CDR3 loop spans 16 amino acids. Germline-derived CDR1 and CDR2 are MGHRA and YSYEKL. Amplification used 60 Vbeta primers and 13 Jbeta primers. Generated by immunoSEQ multiplex PCR, the TCRdb table keeps only in-frame clones and is missing some. This table has 100,000 to 150,000 clones, approximately 79% appearing once. V is TRBV4-1 and J is TRBJ1-2; 10 bases map to TRBD1. The receptor's source is a man aged 25 to 40 in good health and CMV-seronegative. Material for sequencing was PBMCs. In DNA form, the CDR3 reads TGCGCCAGCAGCCAAGGACAGGGGGCTGCTAACTATGGCTACACCTTC. Protein: CASSQGQGAANYGYTF.